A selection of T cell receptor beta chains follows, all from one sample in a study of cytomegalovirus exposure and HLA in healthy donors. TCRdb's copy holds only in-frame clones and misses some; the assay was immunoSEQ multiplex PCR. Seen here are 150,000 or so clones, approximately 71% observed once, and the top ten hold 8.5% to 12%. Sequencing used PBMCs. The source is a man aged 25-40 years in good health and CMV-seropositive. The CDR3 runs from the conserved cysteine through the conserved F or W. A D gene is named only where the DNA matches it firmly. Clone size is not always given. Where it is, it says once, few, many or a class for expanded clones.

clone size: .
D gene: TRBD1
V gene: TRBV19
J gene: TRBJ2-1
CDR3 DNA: TGTGCCAGTAGTATCCGGGACAGAAACTACAATGAGCAGTTCTTC
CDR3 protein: CASSIRDRNYNEQFF

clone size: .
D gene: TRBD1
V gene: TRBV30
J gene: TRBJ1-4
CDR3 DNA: TGTGCCTGGAGTGCTGGGACAGCTGCAACTAATGAAAAACTGTTTTTT
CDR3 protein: CAWSAGTAATNEKLFF

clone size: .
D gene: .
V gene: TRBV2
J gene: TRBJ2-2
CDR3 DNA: TGTGCCAGCCGACCGGAGGGAGACACCGGGGAGCTGTTTTTT
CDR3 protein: CASRPEGDTGELFF

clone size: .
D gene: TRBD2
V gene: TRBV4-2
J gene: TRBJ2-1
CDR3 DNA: TGTGCCAGCAGCCAAGACTCATCTCTAGCGGGAGTCGATAGGTCCTACAATGAGCAGCTCTTC
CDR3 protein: CASSQDSSLAGVDRSYNEQLF

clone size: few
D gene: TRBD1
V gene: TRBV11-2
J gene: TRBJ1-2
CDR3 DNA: TGTGCCAGCAGCTCATACGGGACAGTGGGTGGCTACACCTTC
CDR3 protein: CASSSYGTVGGYTF

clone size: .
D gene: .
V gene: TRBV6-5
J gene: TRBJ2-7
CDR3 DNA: TGTGCCAGCACAGTCGACGGTACAGGGTCCTACGAGCAGTACTTC
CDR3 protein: CASTVDGTGSYEQYF

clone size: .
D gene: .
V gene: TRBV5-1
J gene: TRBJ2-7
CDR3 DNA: TGCGCCAGCAGCTTGAAGACAGGATACGAGCAGTACTTC
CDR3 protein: CASSLKTGYEQYF

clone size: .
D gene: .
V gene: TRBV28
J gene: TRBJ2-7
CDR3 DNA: TGTGCCAGCGGAGTGACCTACGAGCAGTACTTC
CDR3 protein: CASGVTYEQYF

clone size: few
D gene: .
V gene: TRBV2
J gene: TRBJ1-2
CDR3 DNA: TGTGCCAGCGTAGCAGGGGAAACATATGGCTACACCTTC
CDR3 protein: CASVAGETYGYTF

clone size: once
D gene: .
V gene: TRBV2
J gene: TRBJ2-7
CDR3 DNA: TGTGCCAGCAGTCCCGACAGTGGCTACGAGCAGTACTTC
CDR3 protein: CASSPDSGYEQYF

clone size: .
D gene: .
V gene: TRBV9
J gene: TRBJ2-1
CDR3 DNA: TGTGCCAGCAGCGTAACCCCCCGGGGAGATGAGCAGTTCTTC
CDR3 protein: CASSVTPRGDEQFF

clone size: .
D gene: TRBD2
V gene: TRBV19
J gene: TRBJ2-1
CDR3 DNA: TGTGCCAGTAGTCTCGAGAGGACTAGCGGGGGACTCAATGAGCAGTTCTTC
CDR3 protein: CASSLERTSGGLNEQFF

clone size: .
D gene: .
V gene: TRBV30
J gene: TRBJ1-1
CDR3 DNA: TGTGCCTGGAGTGTTGAGGGGAACACTGAAGCTTTCTTT
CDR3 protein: CAWSVEGNTEAFF

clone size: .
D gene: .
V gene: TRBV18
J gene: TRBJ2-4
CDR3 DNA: TGTGCCAGCTCACCCCAAGCAAATGAAAACATTCAGTACTTC
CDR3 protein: CASSPQANENIQYF

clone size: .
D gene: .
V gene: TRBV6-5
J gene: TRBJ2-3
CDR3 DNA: TGTGCCAGCACCCCTCTCGGGGCAGATACGCAGTATTTT
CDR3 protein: CASTPLGADTQYF

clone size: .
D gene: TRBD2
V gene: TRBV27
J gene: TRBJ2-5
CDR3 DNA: TGTGCCAGCAGTACGGGGACTAGCGGGGAACAAGAGACCCAGTACTTC
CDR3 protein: CASSTGTSGEQETQYF

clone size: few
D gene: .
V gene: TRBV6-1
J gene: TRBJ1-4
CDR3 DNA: TGTGCCAGCAGAGTCCCGGGGTTGGGGAATGAAAAACTGTTTTTT
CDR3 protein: CASRVPGLGNEKLFF

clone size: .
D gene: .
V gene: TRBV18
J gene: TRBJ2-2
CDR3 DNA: TGTGCCAGCTCACAAGGGACTCTCAGGAACGGGGAGCTGTTTTTT
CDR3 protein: CASSQGTLRNGELFF

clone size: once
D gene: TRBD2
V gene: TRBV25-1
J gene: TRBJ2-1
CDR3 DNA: TGTGCCAGCAGTGAACTAGCGGGAGCAGCTGAGCAGTTCTTC
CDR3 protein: CASSELAGAAEQFF

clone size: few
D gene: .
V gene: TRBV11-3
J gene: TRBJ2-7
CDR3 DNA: TGTGCCAGCAGCCCTGACAGGACCCATGGGTACGAGCAGTACTTC
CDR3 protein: CASSPDRTHGYEQYF

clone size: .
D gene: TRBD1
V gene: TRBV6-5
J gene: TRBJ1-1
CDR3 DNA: TGTGCCAGCGACCAACAGGGGTACGCTGAAGCTTTCTTT
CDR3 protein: CASDQQGYAEAFF

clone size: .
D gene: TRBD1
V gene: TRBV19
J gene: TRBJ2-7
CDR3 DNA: TGTGCCAGTAGTTCGGCAGGGGGCTTTTACGAGCAGTACTTC
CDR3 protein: CASSSAGGFYEQYF

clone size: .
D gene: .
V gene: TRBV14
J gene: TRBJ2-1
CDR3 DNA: TGTGCCAGCAGCTATATAATTTCTAAGTTCAATGAGCAGTTCTTC
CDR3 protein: CASSYIISKFNEQFF

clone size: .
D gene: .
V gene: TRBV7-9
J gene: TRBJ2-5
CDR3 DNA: TGTGCCAGCAGACGGGACACAATACAGGAGTGGACCCAGTACTTC
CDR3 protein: CASRRDTIQEWTQYF

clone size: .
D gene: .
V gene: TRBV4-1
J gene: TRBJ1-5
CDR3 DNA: TGCGCCAGCAGCCAGTACAGGAATCAGCCCCAGCATTTT
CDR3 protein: CASSQYRNQPQHF

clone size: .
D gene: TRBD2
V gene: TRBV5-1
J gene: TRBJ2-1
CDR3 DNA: TGCGCCAGCAGGCCTAGCGGAGAGGAGCAGTTCTTC
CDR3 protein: CASRPSGEEQFF

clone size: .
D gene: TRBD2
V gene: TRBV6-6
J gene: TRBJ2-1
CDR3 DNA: TGTGCCAGCGCACAACTAGCGGAGCACTACAATGAGCAGTTCTTC
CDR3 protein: CASAQLAEHYNEQFF

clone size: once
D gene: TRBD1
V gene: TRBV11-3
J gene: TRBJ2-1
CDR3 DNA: TGTGCCAGCAGCCCCCGGGACAGGGGTGGCAATGAGCAGTTCTTC
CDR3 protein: CASSPRDRGGNEQFF

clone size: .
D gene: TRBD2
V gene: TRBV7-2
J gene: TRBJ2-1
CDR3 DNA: TGTGCCAGCAGCTTAGCCCGCGGGGCTAGCGGGGTAAGGGGTGAGCAGTTCTTC
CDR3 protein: CASSLARGASGVRGEQFF

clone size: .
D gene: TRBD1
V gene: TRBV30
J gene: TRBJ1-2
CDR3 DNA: TGTGCCTGGAGGGCTAATCCCCGGGACAGGGAATATGGCTACACCTTC
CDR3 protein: CAWRANPRDREYGYTF

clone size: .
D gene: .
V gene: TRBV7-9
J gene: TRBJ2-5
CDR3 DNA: TGTGCCAGCAGCACCCCCCCGGGGGGCGGGGAGACCCAGTACTTC
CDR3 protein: CASSTPPGGGETQYF

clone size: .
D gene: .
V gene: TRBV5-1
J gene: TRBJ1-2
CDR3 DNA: TGCGCCAGCAGCTTGGGACAGTCCTATGGCTACACCTTC
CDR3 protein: CASSLGQSYGYTF

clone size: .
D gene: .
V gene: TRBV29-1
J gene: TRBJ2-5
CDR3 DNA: TGCAGCGTTGAGATGCGGGGGCTGGGGGAGACCCAGTACTTC
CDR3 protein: CSVEMRGLGETQYF

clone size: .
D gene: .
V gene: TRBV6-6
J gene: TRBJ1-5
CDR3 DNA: TGTGCCAGCAGTCGTAGAGGTCACTATAGCAATCAGCCCCAGCATTTT
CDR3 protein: CASSRRGHYSNQPQHF

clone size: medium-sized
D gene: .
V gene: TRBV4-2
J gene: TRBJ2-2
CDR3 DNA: TGTGCCAGCAGCCAAGATGCCCCGGGGAGTTACACCGGGGAGCTGTTTTTT
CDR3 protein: CASSQDAPGSYTGELFF

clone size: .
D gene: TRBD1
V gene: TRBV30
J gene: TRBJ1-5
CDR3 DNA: TGTGCCTGGAGTGCGGGACAGTTCAATCAGCCCCAGCATTTT
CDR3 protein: CAWSAGQFNQPQHF

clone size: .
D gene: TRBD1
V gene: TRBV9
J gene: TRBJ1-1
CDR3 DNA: TGTGCCAGCACCCCGGGACAGGATTACCTCAGTGAAGCTTTCTTT
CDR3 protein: CASTPGQDYLSEAFF

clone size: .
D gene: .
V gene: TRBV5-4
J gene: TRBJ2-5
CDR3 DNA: TGTGCCAGCAGCGGTCAGGGGTTAAGAGAGACCCAGTACTTC
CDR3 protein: CASSGQGLRETQYF

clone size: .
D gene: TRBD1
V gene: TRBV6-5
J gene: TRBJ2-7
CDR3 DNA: TGTGCCAGCAGACCCGACCGGGACAGACTCTACGAGCAGTACTTC
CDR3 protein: CASRPDRDRLYEQYF

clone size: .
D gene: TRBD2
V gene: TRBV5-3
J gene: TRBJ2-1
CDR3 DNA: TGTGCCAGAAGCTTTGGACTAGTCGCTCACAATGAGCAGTTCTTC
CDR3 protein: CARSFGLVAHNEQFF

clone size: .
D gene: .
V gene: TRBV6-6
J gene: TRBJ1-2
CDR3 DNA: TGTGCCAGCAGTTACGAGGGGGATGGCTACACCTTC
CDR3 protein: CASSYEGDGYTF

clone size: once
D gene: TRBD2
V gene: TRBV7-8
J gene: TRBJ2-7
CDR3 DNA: TGTGCCAGCAGCTTATACGCAACCCCGGGACTAGCGGGAGACATTTCCTACGAGCAGTACTTC
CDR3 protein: CASSLYATPGLAGDISYEQYF

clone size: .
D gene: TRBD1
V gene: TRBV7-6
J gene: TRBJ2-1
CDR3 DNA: TGTGCCAGCAGCTATAACGGACAGGGGGACTACAATGAGCAGTTCTTC
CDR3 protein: CASSYNGQGDYNEQFF

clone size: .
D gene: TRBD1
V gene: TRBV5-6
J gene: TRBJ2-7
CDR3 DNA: TGTGCCAGCAGCCGGAAACAGGGGGCTTACGAGCAGTACTTC
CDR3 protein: CASSRKQGAYEQYF

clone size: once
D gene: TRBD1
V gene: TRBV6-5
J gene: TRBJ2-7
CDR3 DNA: TGTGCCAGCAGGGGGACAGACTACGAGCAGTACTTC
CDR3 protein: CASRGTDYEQYF

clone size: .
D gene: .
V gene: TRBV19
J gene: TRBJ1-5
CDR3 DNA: TGTGCCAGTAGTATTATGGCCAATAGCAATCAGCCCCAGCATTTT
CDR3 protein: CASSIMANSNQPQHF

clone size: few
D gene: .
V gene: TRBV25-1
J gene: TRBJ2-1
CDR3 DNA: TGTGCCAGCAGAAAAGGGGGAACTAGCTCCTACAATGAGCAGTTCTTC
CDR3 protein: CASRKGGTSSYNEQFF

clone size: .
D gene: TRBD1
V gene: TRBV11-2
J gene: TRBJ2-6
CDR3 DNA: TGTGCCAGCAGATCTATTATAACAGGGGCTGGGGCCAACGTCCTGACTTTC
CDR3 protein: CASRSIITGAGANVLTF

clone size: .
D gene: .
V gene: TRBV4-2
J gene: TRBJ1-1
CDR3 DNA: TGTGCCAGCAGCCAAGGGGGGGTCGACACTGAAGCTTTCTTT
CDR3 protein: CASSQGGVDTEAFF

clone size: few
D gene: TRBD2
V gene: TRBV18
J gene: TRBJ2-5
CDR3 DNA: TGTGCCAGCTCACCACCGGGACTAGCCGAGACCCAGTACTTC
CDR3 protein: CASSPPGLAETQYF

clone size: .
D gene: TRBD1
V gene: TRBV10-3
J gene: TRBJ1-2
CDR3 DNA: TGTGCCAGCTGGGGACAGGCGAACTATGGCTACACCTTC
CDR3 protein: CASWGQANYGYTF